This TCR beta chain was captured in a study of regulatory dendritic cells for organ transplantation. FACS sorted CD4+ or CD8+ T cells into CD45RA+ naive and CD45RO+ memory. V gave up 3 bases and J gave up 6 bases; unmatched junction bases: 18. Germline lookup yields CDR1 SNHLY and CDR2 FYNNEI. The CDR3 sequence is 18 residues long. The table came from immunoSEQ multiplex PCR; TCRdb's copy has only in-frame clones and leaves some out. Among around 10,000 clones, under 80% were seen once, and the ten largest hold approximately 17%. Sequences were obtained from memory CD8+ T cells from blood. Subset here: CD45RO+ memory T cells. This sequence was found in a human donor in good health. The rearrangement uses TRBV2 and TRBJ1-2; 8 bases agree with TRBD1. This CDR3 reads CASSEVGLGFLTGDGYTF. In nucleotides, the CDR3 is TGTGCCAGCAGTGAGGTGGGCCTCGGCTTCTTGACAGGGGATGGCTACACCTTC.